The present entry profiles one TCR beta chain with its context. Its antigen remains unidentified. These data belong to a study of PD-1 blockade in mismatch repair-deficient tumors. Study-wide results and limits: About 4.5% of the 142 peptide-expanded blood TCRs were also found in tumor. Tumor-resident clones, often absent from pretreatment blood, expanded after pembrolizumab and then contracted.

Measured with immunoSEQ multiplex PCR; TCRdb has only the in-frame clones, and not every one. Among over 8,000 clones listed, 75% to 90% were seen once. Time point described: roughly 11-day in vitro stimulation with candidate neoantigen peptide 7. Under ten ELISpot-reactive neoantigen peptides each drove an approximately 10-day in vitro stimulation. The CDR3 has 14 amino acids. With 3 bases clipped from V and 4 bases from J, the junction kept 6 bases outside the gene matches. Germline V lookup: CDR1 SQVTM, CDR2 ANQGSEA. Sequences were derived from cells cultured in vitro, sampled from a patient treated with pembrolizumab. The receptor's source is an adult with mismatch repair-deficient cancer. V and J are TRBV29-1 and TRBJ2-1, with 7 bases matching TRBD2. The CDR3 sequence: CSVEYLAGYNEQFF. The CDR3 DNA follows: TGCAGCGTTGAGTACTTAGCGGGTTACAATGAGCAGTTCTTC.